The subject of this entry is one T cell receptor beta chain. This record comes from a study of blood T cell repertoires in COVID-19. Assay: immunoSEQ multiplex PCR; the TCRdb copy retains only in-frame clones and omits some. The sample contains around 250,000 clones, around 85% of which appear only once. Germline V gives CDR1 MNHEY, CDR2 SVGAGI. V lost 7 bases to trimming and J lost 4 bases; unmatched junction nucleotides: 10. The CDR3 loop spans 14 amino acids. The TCR comes from a man between 60 and 70 years old with acute or convalescent COVID-19. The sample consisted of peripheral blood. The chain is built from TRBV6-5 and TRBJ2-7, with 7 bases aligning to TRBD1. Here the CDR3 reads CASNPGTAFYEQYF. In DNA, the CDR3 is TGTGCCAGCAACCCCGGGACAGCTTTTTACGAGCAGTACTTC.